The subject of this entry is one TCR beta chain. The data are from a study of blood T cell repertoires in COVID-19. Original handling: Estimation of nucleated cell counts relied on the amplification of reference gene primers. Sequenced by immunoSEQ multiplex PCR; TCRdb stores in-frame clones only, minus some. That table gives V, J and clone size, and the DNA gave D and trimming. The sample lists around 70,000 clones, approximately 84% seen once, with around 35% in the top ten. This TCR derives from a man aged 70-80 years with acute or convalescent COVID-19. The sample consisted of peripheral blood.

This CDR3 reads CASSSRSRLQQETQYF. The CDR3 DNA reads as TGTGCCAGCAGTTCACGCTCCAGACTACAACAAGAGACCCAGTACTTC. The V and J genes are TRBV28 and TRBJ2-5, with a weak D call TRBD2 (5 bases). Trimming left V 4 bases short and J 2 bases short, with 17 bases between. The CDR3 is made up of 16 amino acids. Germline CDR1 and CDR2: MDHEN and SYDVKM.